These T cell receptor beta chains were read from a single sample in a study of blood T cell repertoires in COVID-19. Data came from immunoSEQ multiplex PCR; TCRdb stores just in-frame clones and leaves some out. This sample has over 150,000 clones, with approximately 81% found just once. The sample was peripheral blood. Every receptor here comes from a man aged 40-50 years with acute or convalescent COVID-19. The conserved cysteine and the conserved F or W are not part of the CDR3 here.

v_call	j_call	cdr3_aa
TRBV4-1	TRBJ2-7	ASSQDLGSYEQY
TRBV29-1	TRBJ1-1	SVGGTGEGNTEAF
TRBV6-2/TRBV6-3	TRBJ2-3	ASSWAWGGEYTQY
TRBV5-1	TRBJ2-5	ASSFLDGVGETQY
TRBV6-4	TRBJ1-1	ASTNRDTEAF
TRBV7-9	TRBJ1-4	ASSLPPGGHEKLF
TRBV5-1	TRBJ1-4	ASSLEGQGNEKLF
TRBV19	TRBJ1-1	ASSWGGTEAF
TRBV14	TRBJ1-6	ASSQAGTRTLH
TRBV18	TRBJ1-1	ASSTDRNTEAF
TRBV18	TRBJ2-7	ASSRGQAKDYEQY
TRBV5-1	TRBJ1-1	ASSLEGQRGNTEAF
TRBV6-5	TRBJ1-2	ASRSDRGNGYT
TRBV18	TRBJ2-2	ASSTGQGSTGELF
TRBV28	TRBJ2-3	ASSLTRSDTQY
TRBV14	TRBJ2-1	ASSQAPSGGWDNEQF
TRBV5-1	TRBJ1-2	ASSSLSTGTDGYT
TRBV6-5	TRBJ1-1	ASSYNQGTEAF
TRBV5-6	TRBJ1-6	ASSGRGSLH
TRBV5-1	TRBJ2-7	ASSLEGTGSVHEQY
TRBV12-3/TRBV12-4	TRBJ1-1	ASSLGAGTEAF
TRBV6-4	TRBJ2-7	ASRGGRLEFRYEQY
TRBV19	TRBJ1-5	ASSLTGAYSNQPQH
TRBV18	TRBJ1-5	ASSQTEGDQPQH
TRBV4-3	TRBJ1-6	ASSHPIRAPRSPLH
TRBV6-6	TRBJ2-7	ASSYLIGQSPYEQY
TRBV5-1	TRBJ1-1	ASSLDGENTEAF
TRBV9	TRBJ2-2	ASSFTNTGELF
TRBV6-5	TRBJ2-1	ASSYSTSGGREQF
TRBV5-6	TRBJ2-7	ASSFWEGGEQY
TRBV1	TRBJ2-7	TSSQVQGGKCEQY